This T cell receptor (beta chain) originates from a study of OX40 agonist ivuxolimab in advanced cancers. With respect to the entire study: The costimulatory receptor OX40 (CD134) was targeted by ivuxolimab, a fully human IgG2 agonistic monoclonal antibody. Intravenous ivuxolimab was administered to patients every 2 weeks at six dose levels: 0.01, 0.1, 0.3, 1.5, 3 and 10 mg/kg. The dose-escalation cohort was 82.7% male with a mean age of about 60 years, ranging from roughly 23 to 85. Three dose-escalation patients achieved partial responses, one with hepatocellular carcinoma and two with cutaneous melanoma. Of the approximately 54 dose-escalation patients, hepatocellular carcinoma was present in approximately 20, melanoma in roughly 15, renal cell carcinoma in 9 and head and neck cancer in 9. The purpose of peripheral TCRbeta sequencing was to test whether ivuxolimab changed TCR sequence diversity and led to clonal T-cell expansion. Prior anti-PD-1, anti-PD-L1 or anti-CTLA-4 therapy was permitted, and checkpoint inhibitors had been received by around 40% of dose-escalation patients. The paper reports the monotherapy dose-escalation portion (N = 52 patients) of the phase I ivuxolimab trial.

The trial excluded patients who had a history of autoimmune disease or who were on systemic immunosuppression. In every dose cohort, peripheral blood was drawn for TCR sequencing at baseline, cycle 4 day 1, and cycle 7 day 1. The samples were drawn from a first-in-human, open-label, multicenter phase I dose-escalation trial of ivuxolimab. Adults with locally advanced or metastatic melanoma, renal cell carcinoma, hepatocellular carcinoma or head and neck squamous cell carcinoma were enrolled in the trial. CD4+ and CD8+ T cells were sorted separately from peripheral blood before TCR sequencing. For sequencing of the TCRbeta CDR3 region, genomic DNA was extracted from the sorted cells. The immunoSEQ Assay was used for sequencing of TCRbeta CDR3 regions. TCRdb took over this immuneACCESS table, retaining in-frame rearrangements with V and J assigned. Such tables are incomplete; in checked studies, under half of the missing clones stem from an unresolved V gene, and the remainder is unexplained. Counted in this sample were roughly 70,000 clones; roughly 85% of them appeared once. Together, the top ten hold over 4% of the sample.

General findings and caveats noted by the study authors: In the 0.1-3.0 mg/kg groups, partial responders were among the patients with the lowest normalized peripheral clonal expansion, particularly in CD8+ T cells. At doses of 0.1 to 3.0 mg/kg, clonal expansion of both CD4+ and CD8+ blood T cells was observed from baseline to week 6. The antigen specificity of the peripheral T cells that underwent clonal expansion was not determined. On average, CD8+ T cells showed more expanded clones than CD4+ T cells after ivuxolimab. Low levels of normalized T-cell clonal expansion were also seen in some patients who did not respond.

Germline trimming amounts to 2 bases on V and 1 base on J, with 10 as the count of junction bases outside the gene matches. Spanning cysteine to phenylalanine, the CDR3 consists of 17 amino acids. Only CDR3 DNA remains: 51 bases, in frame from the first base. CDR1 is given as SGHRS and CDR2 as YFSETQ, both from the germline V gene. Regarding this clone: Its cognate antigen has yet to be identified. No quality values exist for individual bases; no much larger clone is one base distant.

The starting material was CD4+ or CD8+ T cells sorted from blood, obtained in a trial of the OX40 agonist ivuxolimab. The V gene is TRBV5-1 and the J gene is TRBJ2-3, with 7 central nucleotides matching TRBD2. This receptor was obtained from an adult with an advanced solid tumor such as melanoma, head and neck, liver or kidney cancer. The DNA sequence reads TGCGCCAGCAGCTTAGGACTAGTCGGTGGCGGCACAGATACGCAGTATTTT. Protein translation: CASSLGLVGGGTDTQYF.